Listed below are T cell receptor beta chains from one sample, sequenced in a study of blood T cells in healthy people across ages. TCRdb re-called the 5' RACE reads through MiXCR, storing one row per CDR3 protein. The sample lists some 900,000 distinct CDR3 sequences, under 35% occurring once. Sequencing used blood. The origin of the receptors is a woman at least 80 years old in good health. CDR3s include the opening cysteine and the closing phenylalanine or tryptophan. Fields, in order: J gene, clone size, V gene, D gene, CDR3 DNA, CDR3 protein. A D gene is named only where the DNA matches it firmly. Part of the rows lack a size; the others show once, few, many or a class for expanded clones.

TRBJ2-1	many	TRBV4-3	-	TGCGCCAGCAGCCAAGATCGTGGCGGGGACTCCTACAATGAGCAGTTCTTC	CASSQDRGGDSYNEQFF
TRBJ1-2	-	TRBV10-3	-	TGTGCCATCCAGGCTGACTATGGCTACACCTTC	CAIQADYGYTF
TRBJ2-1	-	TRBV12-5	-	TGTGCTAGTGCCGATGGAGTGGGGGCGAACGCCTACAATGAGCAGTTCTTC	CASADGVGANAYNEQFF
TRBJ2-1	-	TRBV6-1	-	TGTGCCAGCAACATACAAGGCTGGTCCTACAATGAGCAGTTCTTC	CASNIQGWSYNEQFF
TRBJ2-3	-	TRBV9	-	TGTGCCAGCAGCGTAGAAGCCTTGCCCACAGATACGCAGTATTTT	CASSVEALPTDTQYF
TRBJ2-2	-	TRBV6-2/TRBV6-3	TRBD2	TGTGCCAGCAGTTACTCGAAGACTAGCGGGAACACCGGGGAGCTGTTTTTT	CASSYSKTSGNTGELFF
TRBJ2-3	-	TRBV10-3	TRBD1	TGTGCCATCAGACGCGACAGGGGTGGAGATACGCAGTATTTT	CAIRRDRGGDTQYF
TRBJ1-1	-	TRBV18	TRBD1	TGTACCAGCTCACCATCAGACCGGGACAGATATGAAGCTTTCTTT	CTSSPSDRDRYEAFF
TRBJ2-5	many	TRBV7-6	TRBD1	TGTGCCAGCAGCTTCAGGACAGGTACACAAGAGACCCAGTACTTC	CASSFRTGTQETQYF
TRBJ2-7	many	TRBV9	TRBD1	TGTGCCAGCAGCCCAGGGACAGGGCGGAAAGAGCAGTACTTC	CASSPGTGRKEQYF
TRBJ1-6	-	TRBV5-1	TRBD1	TGCGCCGGCAGCGTCCGGGACAGGGCCCTCAATTCACCCCTCCACTTT	CAGSVRDRALNSPLHF
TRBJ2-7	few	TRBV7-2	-	TGTGCCAGCAGCTTACAACAGAGTACCTACGAGCAGTACTTC	CASSLQQSTYEQYF
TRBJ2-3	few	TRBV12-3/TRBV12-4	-	TGTGCCAGCAGTTTTCTCTCACGCACAGATACGCAGTATTTT	CASSFLSRTDTQYF
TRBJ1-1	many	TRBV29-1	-	TGCAGCGTTGATGGGTCCGGAGGCATGAACACTGAAGCTTTCTTT	CSVDGSGGMNTEAFF
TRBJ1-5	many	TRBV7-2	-	TGTGCCAGCAGCTTAATAAGGGACGGGAGGAATCAGCCCCAGCATTTT	CASSLIRDGRNQPQHF
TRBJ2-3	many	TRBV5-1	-	TGCGCCAGCAGCTCCGCAGTCGCGAGGCTCCTCACAGATACGCAGTATTTT	CASSSAVARLLTDTQYF
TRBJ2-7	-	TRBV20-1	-	TGCAGTGCTAGCGCCCTTAGCTCCTACAATGAGCAGTACTTC	CSASALSSYNEQYF
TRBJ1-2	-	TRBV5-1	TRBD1	TGCGCCAGCAGCTCGGGACAGGGGAGCGATGGCTACACCTTC	CASSSGQGSDGYTF
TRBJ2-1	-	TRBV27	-	TGTGCCAGCAGTTTATTGAATTTTCGCACAGGGATGGACAATGAGCAGTTCTTC	CASSLLNFRTGMDNEQFF
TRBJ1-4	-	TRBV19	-	TGTGCCAGTAGTTCCCGGGTTCAGGGAGAAAAACTGTTTTTT	CASSSRVQGEKLFF
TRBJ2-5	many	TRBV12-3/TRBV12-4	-	TGTGCCAGCAGTCTACAGCCTGGGGGGCTGGAGACCCAGTACTTC	CASSLQPGGLETQYF
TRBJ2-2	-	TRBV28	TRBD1	TGTGCCAGCAGCCCCGGGACAGTGGACACCGGGGAGCTGTTTTTT	CASSPGTVDTGELFF
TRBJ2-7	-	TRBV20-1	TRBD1	TGCAGTTCTATCGACAGGGTGCTAAGCACCTACGAGCAGTACTTC	CSSIDRVLSTYEQYF
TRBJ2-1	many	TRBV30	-	TGTGCCTGGGGTGGGGTGAATGAGCAGTTCTTC	CAWGGVNEQFF
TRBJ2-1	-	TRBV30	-	TGTGCCTGGAGTGCGTCGGGACACGGATACAATGAGCAGTTCTTC	CAWSASGHGYNEQFF
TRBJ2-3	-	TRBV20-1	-	TGCAGTGCCCGCAGGGACCCTAGCACAGATACGCAGTATTTT	CSARRDPSTDTQYF